This T cell receptor beta chain was identified in a study of vaccination and CD4 T cells after COVID-19. Study summary: Convalescent donors were composed of six males and four females, of whom two were Hispanic. Drawing of post-COVID samples took place a median about 97 days after diagnosis (range 35 to 161).

V dropped 0 bases and J dropped 4; count of bases not matched to a gene: 15. The CDR3 covers 19 residues. CDR1 and CDR2 from the germline V gene are DFQATT and SNEGSKA (reference sequence). MiXCR was run by TCRdb on the PCR reads, yielding one entry per CDR3 protein. Here the sample spans about 18,000 distinct CDR3 sequences, less than 70% being singletons. With respect to this clonotype: Its target is unknown.

Regarding the study as a whole: Median counts of SARS-CoV-2-reactive clonotypes increased from roughly 19 to 38; this difference was not significant.

This clonotype originated in a human donor who had recovered from COVID-19. The V and J genes are TRBV20-1 and TRBJ2-3, with 11 bases aligning to TRBD2. The sample was CD4+ T cells from blood, taken after SARS-CoV-2 vaccination. As DNA, the CDR3 is TGCAGTGCTAGAGATCCTAAGACTAGCGGGAAAGGGGCATCAGATACGCAGTATTTT. Translating gives CSARDPKTSGKGASDTQYF.